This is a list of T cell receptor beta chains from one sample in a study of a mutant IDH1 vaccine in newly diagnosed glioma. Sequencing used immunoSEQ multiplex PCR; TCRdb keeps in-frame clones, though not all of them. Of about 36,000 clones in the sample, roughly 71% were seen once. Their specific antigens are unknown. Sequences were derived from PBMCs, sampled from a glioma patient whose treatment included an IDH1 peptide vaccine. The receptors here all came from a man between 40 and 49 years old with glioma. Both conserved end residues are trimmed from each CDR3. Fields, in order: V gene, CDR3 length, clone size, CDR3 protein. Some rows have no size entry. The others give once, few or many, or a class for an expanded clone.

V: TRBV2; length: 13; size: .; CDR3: ASTNTLGGNQPQH
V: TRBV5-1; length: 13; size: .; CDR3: ASSYPGQSVDTQY
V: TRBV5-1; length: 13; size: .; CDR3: ASSFVGGGGTEAF
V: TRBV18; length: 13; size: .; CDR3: ASSPRTLTGEKLF
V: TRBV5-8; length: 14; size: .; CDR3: ASSRGGLLAKNIQY
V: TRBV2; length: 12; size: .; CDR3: ASSKSYGNTEAF
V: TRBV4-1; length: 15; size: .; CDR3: ASSQDGPGSGANVLT
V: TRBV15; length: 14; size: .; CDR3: ATSREGRTGNQPQH
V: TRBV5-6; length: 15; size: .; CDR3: ASSLVEGPLYTGELF
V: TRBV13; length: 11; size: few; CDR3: ASSQGRVGEQY
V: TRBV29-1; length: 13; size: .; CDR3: SVAASGQGAPEAF
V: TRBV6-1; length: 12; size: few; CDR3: ASSEDGLIDEQF
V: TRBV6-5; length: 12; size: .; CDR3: ASSADRITGELF
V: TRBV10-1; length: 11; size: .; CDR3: ASSVNRANEQF
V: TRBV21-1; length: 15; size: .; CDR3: ASSKVGAGVRYEKLF
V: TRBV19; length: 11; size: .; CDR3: ASSGTGVEKLF
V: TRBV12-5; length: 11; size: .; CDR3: ASGLGTNQPQH
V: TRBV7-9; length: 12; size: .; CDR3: ASSPLAWGTEAF
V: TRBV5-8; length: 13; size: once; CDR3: ATGGTSGSRETQY
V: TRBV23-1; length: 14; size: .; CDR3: ASVGRGGWTTDTQY
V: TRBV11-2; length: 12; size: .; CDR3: ASSRTGLNTEAF
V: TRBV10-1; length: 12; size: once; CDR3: ASSGAQSTDTQY
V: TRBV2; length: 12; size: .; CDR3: ASKPGQGNSPLH
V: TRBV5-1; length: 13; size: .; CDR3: ASSLGPTSTDTQY
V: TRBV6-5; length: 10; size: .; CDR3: ASSAGGWGYT
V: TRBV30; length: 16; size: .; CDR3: AWSQVLAGVAFHNEQF
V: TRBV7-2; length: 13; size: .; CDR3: ASSPQTGGGYGYT
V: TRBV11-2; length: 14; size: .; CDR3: ASSLVAGFTYNEQF
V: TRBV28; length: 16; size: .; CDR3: ASSSPGLAGAHRGELF
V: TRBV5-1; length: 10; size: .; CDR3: ASSPDRDTQY
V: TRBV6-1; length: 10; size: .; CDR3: ASRGDSYEQY
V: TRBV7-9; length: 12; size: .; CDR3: ASTGTGELNGYT
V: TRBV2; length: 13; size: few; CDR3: ASSVVAGGKETQY
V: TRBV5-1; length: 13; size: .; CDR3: ASSEGQGGGEKLF
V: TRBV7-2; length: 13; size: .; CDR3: ASSSTPGGNQPQH
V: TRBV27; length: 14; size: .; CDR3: ASSFGQGALGEKLF
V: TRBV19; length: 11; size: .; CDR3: ASSHNRDETQY
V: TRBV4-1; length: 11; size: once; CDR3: ASSQDLTYEQY
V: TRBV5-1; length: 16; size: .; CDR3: ASSLDFKGYETNEKLF
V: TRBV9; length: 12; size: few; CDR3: ASSPGGIGTEAF
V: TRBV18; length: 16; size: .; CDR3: ASSPNYRTSGGRETQY
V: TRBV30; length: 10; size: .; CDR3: AWSRQGDEQF